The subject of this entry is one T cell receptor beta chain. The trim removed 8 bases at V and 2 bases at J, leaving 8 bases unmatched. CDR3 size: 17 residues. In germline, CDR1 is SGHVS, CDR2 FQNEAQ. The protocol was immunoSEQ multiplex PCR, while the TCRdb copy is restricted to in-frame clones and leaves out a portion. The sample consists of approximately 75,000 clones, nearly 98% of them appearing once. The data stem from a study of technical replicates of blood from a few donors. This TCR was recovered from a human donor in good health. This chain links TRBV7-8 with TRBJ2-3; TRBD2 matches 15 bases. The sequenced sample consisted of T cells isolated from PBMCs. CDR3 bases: TGTGCCAGCGGGGGGGGACTAGCGGGAGGTTTCACAGATACGCAGTATTTT. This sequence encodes CASGGGLAGGFTDTQYF.